These 22 T cell receptor beta chains share one sample of origin, sequenced in a study of T-cell reconstitution after alpha-beta-depleted transplantation in children. Using unique molecular identifiers, the investigators prepared the TCRbeta library. In TCRdb, the PCR reads were re-called with MiXCR into one record per CDR3 protein. The sample carries roughly 500,000 distinct CDR3 sequences, about 12% recorded once. The sequencing here drew on PBMCs from the stem cell graft donor, taken from the stem cell graft. Receptor source: a human donor who donated a stem cell graft to a child with combined immunodeficiency.

This clonotype has more than one count but fewer than ten. This rearrangement joins TRBV6-5 to TRBJ2-3, with 8 bases aligning to TRBD1. CDR1 and CDR2 from the germline V gene are MNHEY and SVGAGI. This CDR3 comprises 16 residues. After removal of 1 base from V and 2 bases from J, the junction contained 5 bases not matched to a gene. The CDR3 loop reads CASSYYGQGITDTQYF. Here the CDR3 DNA reads TGTGCCAGCAGTTACTACGGACAGGGCATCACAGATACGCAGTATTTT.

This chain joins TRBV6-2 or TRBV6-3 and TRBJ2-3; possibly TRBD2 for D (6 bases). Trimming removed 2 bases at V and 2 bases at J, with 11 bases between. Germline V gene lookup returns CDR1 MNHEY and CDR2 SVGEGT. The length of the CDR3 is 15 residues. In DNA form, the CDR3 reads TGTGCCAGCAGTTACACGGGGGTATACACAGATACGCAGTATTTT. This sequence encodes CASSYTGVYTDTQYF.

In the case of this clonotype: One end of the junction varies from germline; a read error may be responsible. This sequence joins TRBV18 and TRBJ2-7; 15 bases match TRBD2. This CDR3 is built from 17 residues. CDR1 KGHSH and CDR2 LQKENI come from the germline V gene. The CDR3: CAGSPKGTSGRIYEQYF. The CDR3 nucleotides are TGTGCCGGCTCACCTAAAGGGACTAGCGGGAGGATCTACGAGCAGTACTTC.

This chain joins TRBV6-2 or TRBV6-3 and TRBJ2-1, with TRBD2 matching over 8 bases. J lost 4 bases, V lost 2 bases, and 4 bases had no gene match. Looked up from germline, CDR1 is MNHEY and CDR2 is SVGEGT. CDR3 size: 15 residues. DNA of the CDR3: TGTGCCAGCAGTTACAGAGCGGGGGATTACAATGAGCAGTTCTTC. Protein product: CASSYRAGDYNEQFF.

This clonotype was detected only a few times. The V gene is TRBV12-3 or TRBV12-4, the J gene TRBJ2-7; 11 nucleotides match TRBD2. CDR3 length equals 15 residues. Germline trimming cut 7 bases from V and 4 bases from J; bases unmatched to any gene: 9. The chain's CDR3 is CASTASGGLPYEQYF. In DNA form, the CDR3 reads TGTGCCAGCACGGCTAGCGGGGGGCTCCCGTACGAGCAGTACTTC.

This chain uses TRBV12-3 or TRBV12-4 with TRBJ2-1; D might be TRBD1 or TRBD2, each matching 5 bases. V was pared by 3 bases and J by 5 bases, with 8 bases between. This CDR3 has 13 residues. CDR3 nucleotides: TGTGCCAGCAGTTTGAAGGGACACAATGAGCAGTTCTTC. Amino acid sequence: CASSLKGHNEQFF.

J is TRBJ2-5 and V is TRBV7-2, with a tentative D call TRBD2 (6 bases). V gave up 2 bases and J gave up 5 bases, with 15 bases separating them. The germline CDR1 and CDR2 sequences are SGHTA and FQGNSA. CDR3 length: 15 amino acids. CDR3 DNA sequence: TGTGCCAGCAGCTTAAACTCGGGAGTAATGGAGACCCAGTACTTC. This sequence encodes CASSLNSGVMETQYF.

J is TRBJ2-1 and V is TRBV5-1; 8 nucleotides match TRBD1. Germline assignment: CDR1 SGHRS and CDR2 YFSETQ. J was trimmed by 8 bases and V by 0 bases; bases with no gene match: 7. CDR3 length: 15 residues. CDR3 sequence reads: CASSLGQGARDEQFF. The CDR3 DNA follows: TGCGCCAGCAGCTTGGGGCAGGGGGCGAGGGATGAGCAGTTCTTC.

This clonotype appeared many times. The genes are TRBV10-3 and TRBJ2-1, with D unclear. V lost 7 bases and J lost 0, with 13 bases in between. The germline V gene encodes CDR1 ENHRY and CDR2 SYGVKD. This CDR3 is built from 15 residues. CDR3 amino acids: CAIMRQPDSYNEQFF. The CDR3 DNA reads TGTGCCATCATGAGGCAGCCAGACTCCTACAATGAGCAGTTCTTC.

V usage is TRBV20-1 and J usage is TRBJ2-1, with D possibly TRBD2 on 7 matching bases. Germline V gives CDR1 DFQATT, CDR2 SNEGSKA (reference sequence). Trimming removed 3 bases from V and 6 bases from J, with 21 bases in between. This CDR3 comprises 16 residues. CDR3: CSASPPVAGASNEQFF. DNA for the CDR3: TGCAGTGCTAGTCCCCCAGTGGCGGGGGCCTCCAATGAGCAGTTCTTC.

J is TRBJ2-4 and V is TRBV28; TRBD1 matches 8 bases. The J segment lost 11 bases and the V segment lost 10 bases, leaving 7 bases of the junction unmatched. This CDR3 has 11 residues. Germline-derived CDR1 and CDR2 are MDHEN and SYDVKM. Here the CDR3 DNA reads TGTGCCACAGGGGGCAGGGGGCTTCAGTACTTC. Its protein is CATGGRGLQYF.

In regard to this clonotype: This may arise from a read error, as a much more abundant clone is one base away. The rearrangement links TRBV7-7 to TRBJ2-7, with 8 nucleotides matching TRBD1. Germline assignment: CDR1 SSHAT and CDR2 FNYEAQ (reference sequence). The CDR3 is 13 amino acids. CDR3 sequence (DNA): TGTACCAGCAGCTCCGGGACAGGCTACGAGCAGTACTTC. Its protein product is CTSSSGTGYEQYF.

The V call is TRBV28, the J call TRBJ2-3; 8 bases are a match to TRBD2. The germline V gene encodes CDR1 MDHEN and CDR2 SYDVKM. V lost 7 bases to trimming and J lost 2 bases; unmatched junction nucleotides: 8. This CDR3 has 15 residues. The CDR3 here is CASIGGGPFTDTQYF. The CDR3 DNA follows: TGTGCCAGCATCGGCGGGGGGCCCTTCACAGATACGCAGTATTTT. The entire variable domain, with the rest obtained from reference TRBV28 and TRBJ2-3, is as follows: DVKVTQSSRYLVKRTGEKVFLECVQDMDHENMFWYRQDPGLGLRLIYFSYDVKMKEKGDIPEGYSVSREKKERFSLILESASTNQTSMYLCASIGGGPFTDTQYFGPGTRLTVL.

The CDR3, as DNA: TGCAGTGCTGTGGACCGAACCTATTCACCCCTCCACTTT. It translates to CSAVDRTYSPLHF. This chain links TRBV20-1 with TRBJ1-6; unclear D gene. The CDR3 is 13 amino acids. Germline V gives CDR1 DFQATT, CDR2 SNEGSKA (reference sequence). V dropped 5 bases and J dropped 8 bases, with 13 bases sitting between them.

The V call is TRBV5-2, the J call TRBJ2-7; TRBD2 was called by the table and not checked on the DNA. TRBV5-2 is given as a pseudogene. This CDR3 is built from 14 residues. The CDR3 protein is CARGPGRTSYEQYF. DNA of the CDR3: TGTGCCAGGGGCCCTGGGCGGACGTCCTACGAGCAGTACTTC.

With respect to this clonotype: A much larger clone lies a single base off, so this may be a read error. The V gene is TRBV12-3 or TRBV12-4, the J gene TRBJ2-1; D is perhaps TRBD2 (5 bases). V lost 1 base and J lost 8, with 12 bases in between. This CDR3 has 14 residues. CDR3 residues: CASSLGTFGDEQFF. In DNA, the CDR3 is TGTGCCAGCAGTTTAGGGACTTTTGGCGATGAGCAGTTCTTC.

This clonotype has just a few counts. This sequence joins TRBV4-2 and TRBJ1-6, with no clear D. Trimming stripped 0 bases from V and 14 bases from J, with 20 bases between. The CDR3 length is 16 residues. Germline CDR1 and CDR2: LGHNA and YNFKEQ. In nucleotides, the CDR3 is TGTGCCAGCAGCCAAGATCGAAGTCAGCGGGCTACCACCCTCCACTTT. Its protein product is CASSQDRSQRATTLHF.

A word on this clonotype: This could be a read error, since a much larger clone is one nucleotide away. This chain joins TRBV24-1 and TRBJ2-2; TRBD1 agrees at 8 bases. The CDR3 has 14 amino acids. CDR1 and CDR2 (germline): KGHDR, SFDVKD. J was trimmed by 1 base and V by 7 bases; bases with no gene match: 1. The CDR3 loop is CATRQGGNTGELFF. CDR3 in DNA: TGTGCCACCAGACAGGGGGGGAACACCGGGGAGCTGTTTTTT.

This clonotype has more than one count but fewer than ten. The chain combines TRBV5-5 with TRBJ2-2, with D possibly being TRBD2 (6 bases). The CDR3 runs 15 residues. CDR1 is SGHKS, CDR2 YYEKEE, per germline (reference sequence). V was shortened by 2 bases and J by 6 bases, with 14 bases between the two germline ends. The CDR3: CASSFSVSSAGELFF. The CDR3, as DNA: TGTGCCAGCAGCTTCTCGGTGTCTAGCGCCGGGGAGCTGTTTTTT.

This clonotype was recorded a few times. The chain employs TRBV20-1 and TRBJ2-5, with D possibly TRBD2 on 6 matching bases. The CDR3 spans 14 residues. Germline assignment: CDR1 DFQATT and CDR2 SNEGSKA (reference sequence). The germline V and J ends were trimmed by 1 base and 4 bases, with 13 bases remaining between them. CDR3 sequence reads: CSARAGEEGETQYF. As DNA, the CDR3 is TGCAGTGCTAGAGCGGGAGAGGAGGGAGAGACCCAGTACTTC.

The V and J genes are TRBV27 and TRBJ2-1; D not resolved. Germline loops: CDR1 MNHEY, CDR2 SMNVEV (reference sequence). V gave up 7 bases and J gave up 0 bases, with 13 bases separating them. The CDR3 extends over 15 amino acids. CDR3 nucleotide sequence: TGTGCCAGCAATCGGACCCCGAGCTCCTACAATGAGCAGTTCTTC. Translation gives CASNRTPSSYNEQFF.

This clonotype was counted many times. This sequence joins TRBV12-3 or TRBV12-4 and TRBJ2-3; TRBD2 aligns across 11 bases. The CDR3 totals 16 residues. V lost 6 bases to trimming and J lost 5 bases; unmatched junction nucleotides: 10. The CDR3 bases are TGTGCCAGCAGATCCTTAGCGGGGGGGCCGTTAGATACGCAGTATTTT. Its translation: CASRSLAGGPLDTQYF.